This T cell receptor (beta chain) was obtained from a study of T cells in Graves' hyperthyroidism and ophthalmopathy. V gave up 2 bases and J gave up 5 bases, with 10 bases separating them. The CDR3 loop spans 14 amino acids. The V gene's germline CDR1 is MNHEY and CDR2 SVGAGI. RNA transcripts served as the template for amplifying TCR beta CDR3 regions. Researchers ran a first-round RT-PCR on the TCR CDR3 using the HTBI primer set. One entry per CDR3 protein results from TCRdb running MiXCR on the multiplex PCR reads. The sample yields about 330,000 distinct CDR3 sequences, roughly 13% seen once. This clonotype has ten or more counts.

This sequence originates from a woman between 40 and 55 years old with Graves' ophthalmopathy. The chain recombines TRBV6-5 with TRBJ1-5; the D is unclear. The source material was blood. The CDR3 DNA reads TGTGCCAGCAGTTACAGGCCATCCGATCAGCCCCAGCATTTT. This translates into CASSYRPSDQPQHF.